One and the same sample provided the 5 T cell receptor beta chains below, sequenced in a study of T cells after yellow fever vaccination. TCRdb ran MiXCR on the 5' RACE reads and lists one entry per CDR3 protein. The sample shows more than 350,000 distinct CDR3 sequences, under 14% of them seen only once. The sample here was PBMCs, taken on the day of the first yellow fever vaccination. These receptors were taken from a man younger than 35 who received the YFV17D yellow fever vaccine.

This clonotype was counted only a few times. A read error may be the cause here, since a much bigger clone is one base away. The chain uses TRBV11-3 and TRBJ2-1, with D hard to call. The CDR3 runs 12 residues. The germline V gene encodes CDR1 SGHNT and CDR2 YENEEA. V lost 2 bases and J lost 8, with 7 bases in between. DNA for the CDR3: TGTGCCAGCAGCTTAAGTTCAGATGAGCAGTTCTTC. Translating gives CASSLSSDEQFF.

This chain joins TRBV7-2 and TRBJ1-5, with TRBD1 matching over 7 bases. CDR3 length equals 13 residues. V lost 5 bases, J lost 9 bases, and 7 bases stayed unmatched. The germline V gene encodes CDR1 SGHTA and CDR2 FQGNSA. This chain's CDR3 is CASSPDRQMPQHF. The DNA for the CDR3 is TGTGCCAGCAGCCCGGACAGGCAGATGCCCCAGCATTTT.

This rearrangement joins TRBV5-1 to TRBJ1-3; D ambiguous. The CDR3 consists of 14 residues. Germline CDR1 SGHRS, CDR2 YFSETQ. Trimming stripped 7 bases from V and 2 bases from J, with 13 bases between. This chain's CDR3 is CASSDGQPGNTIYF. In nucleotides, the CDR3 is TGCGCCAGCTCTGATGGGCAACCTGGAAACACCATATATTTT.

The chain is built from TRBV20-1 and TRBJ2-3; 7 bases fit TRBD2. After removal of 5 bases from V and 4 bases from J, the junction contained 12 bases not matched to a gene. The germline V gene has CDR1 DFQATT and CDR2 SNEGSKA (reference sequence). The CDR3 sequence is 15 residues long. The CDR3 reads CSALRAAGYPDTQYF. As DNA, the CDR3 is TGCAGTGCTCTGAGGGCAGCGGGGTATCCAGATACGCAGTATTTT.

This clonotype was recorded many times. The V call is TRBV7-2, the J call TRBJ2-3, with unresolved D. CDR1 is SGHTA and CDR2 is FQGNSA in the germline V gene. Trimming cost V 2 bases and J 2 bases, with 2 bases left between them. CDR3 length: 12 amino acids. CDR3 in amino acids: CASSLFTDTQYF. The CDR3 DNA is TGTGCCAGCAGCTTATTCACAGATACGCAGTATTTT. Supplemented by reference TRBV7-2 and TRBJ2-3, the full variable domain reads GAGVSQSPSNKVTEKGKDVELRCDPISGHTALYWYRQSLGQGLEFLIYFQGNSAPDKSGLPSDRFSAERTGGSVSTLTIQRTQQEDSAVYLCASSLFTDTQYFGPGTRLTVL.